The 5 T cell receptor beta chains reported below all come from one sample, sequenced in a study of blood T cell repertoires in COVID-19. The protocol was immunoSEQ multiplex PCR, while the TCRdb copy is restricted to in-frame clones and leaves out a portion. This sample has about 180,000 clones; roughly nine tenths occur once, and the top ten carry 1.5% to 2%. What was sequenced was peripheral blood. Receptors were obtained from a man between 18 and 35 years old who had recovered from COVID-19.

The rearrangement links TRBV19 to TRBJ2-5; TRBD1 might be the D (6 bases). Deletions cut 4 bases from V and 5 bases from J, with 11 bases between. The CDR3 spans 13 residues. Germline-derived CDR1 and CDR2 are LNHDA and SQIVND (reference sequence). The DNA of the CDR3 is TGTGCCAGTAGTAACAGGGTGGGCGAGACCCAGTACTTC. Its protein product is CASSNRVGETQYF.

This chain uses TRBV5-6 with TRBJ2-7; tentative D call: TRBD2 (5 bases). V was trimmed by 0 bases and J by 3 bases, leaving 13 bases between them. There are 15 residues in the CDR3. Germline CDR1 SGHDT, CDR2 YYEEEE. DNA for the CDR3: TGTGCCAGCAGCTTGGGGGCGGGTGGCATCTACGAGCAGTACTTC. Protein sequence: CASSLGAGGIYEQYF. Filled out from reference TRBV5-6 and TRBJ2-7, the complete variable domain reads DAGVTQSPTHLIKTRGQQVTLRCSPKSGHDTVSWYQQALGQGPQFIFQYYEEEERQRGNFPDRFSGHQFPNYSSELNVNALLLGDSALYLCASSLGAGGIYEQYFGPGTRLTVT.

The CDR3 loop is CASSIWRGTQYF. In nucleotides, the CDR3 is TGTGCCAGTAGTATATGGCGGGGAACGCAGTATTTT. The chain has TRBV19 and TRBJ2-3; D may be TRBD2 (6 bases). Germline V CDR1 and CDR2: LNHDA, SQIVND (reference sequence). The CDR3 is 12 residues long. Trimming removed 2 bases from V and 9 bases from J, with 9 bases in between.

In DNA, the CDR3 is TGTGCCAGCAGTTTAATGGGGGGGGCCGATGGCTACACCTTC. This sequence encodes CASSLMGGADGYTF. The chain joins TRBV28 to TRBJ1-2, with D tentatively TRBD1 (6 bases). V was pared by 2 bases and J by 6 bases, with 13 bases between. This CDR3 region has 14 residues. The germline V gene has CDR1 MDHEN and CDR2 SYDVKM.

This rearrangement joins TRBV9 to TRBJ2-7, with TRBD1 as a possible D gene (5 bases). The CDR3 runs 16 residues. Between the trimmed V and J ends, which lost 4 bases and 2 bases, there was a span of 19 bases. Germline V CDR1 and CDR2: SGDLS, YYNGEE. The CDR3 DNA sequence: TGTGCCAGCAGCCCATTCCCCGACAGTGCTCCCTACGAGCAGTACTTC. This encodes CASSPFPDSAPYEQYF. Based on the CDR3 plus reference TRBV9 and TRBJ2-7, the full variable domain is DSGVTQTPKHLITATGQRVTLRCSPRSGDLSVYWYQQSLDQGLQFLIQYYNGEERAKGNILERFSAQQFPDLHSELNLSSLELGDSALYFCASSPFPDSAPYEQYFGPGTRLTVT.